The text below deals with one TCR beta chain. The data were taken from a study of OX40 agonist ivuxolimab in advanced cancers. Sequenced by immunoSEQ multiplex PCR; TCRdb stores in-frame clones only, minus some. The repertoire has more than 65,000 clones, about three quarters of them found once; the top ten carry less than 5.5%. This CDR3 is built from 19 residues. The junction had 16 bases not matched to a gene; V was cut back by 4 bases and J by 0 bases. Germline loops: CDR1 SQVTM, CDR2 ANQGSEA. The clonotype originates from an adult with an advanced solid tumor such as melanoma, head and neck, liver or kidney cancer. The sequencing used CD4+ or CD8+ T cells sorted from blood, collected in a trial of the OX40 agonist ivuxolimab. The V and J genes are TRBV29-1 and TRBJ2-1, with TRBD2 matching over 9 bases. CDR3 protein: CSVGELTSGKISSYNEQFF. DNA of the CDR3: TGCAGCGTTGGCGAGTTGACTAGCGGCAAAATTAGCTCCTACAATGAGCAGTTCTTC.